The 20 T cell receptor beta chains presented below share a single source sample, sequenced in a study of OX40 agonist ivuxolimab in advanced cancers. Clones were sequenced by immunoSEQ multiplex PCR, and TCRdb holds only the in-frame ones, with some missing. The table includes roughly 46,000 clones, about 79% detected once. The sequencing here drew on CD4+ or CD8+ T cells sorted from blood, taken in a trial of the OX40 agonist ivuxolimab. These TCRs come from an adult with an advanced solid tumor such as melanoma, head and neck, liver or kidney cancer.

V is TRBV7-9 and J is TRBJ2-5, with D perhaps matching TRBD1 or TRBD2 (6 bases each). V lost 4 bases and J lost 4, with 10 bases in between. CDR1 is SEHNR, CDR2 FQNEAQ, per germline (reference sequence). The CDR3 extends over 13 amino acids. CDR3 coding DNA: TGTGCCAGCAGCTCCTGGGGGGCAGAGACCCAGTACTTC. Translation: CASSSWGAETQYF.

The rearrangement links TRBV6-5 to TRBJ1-6; a possible D gene is TRBD1 (5 bases). Trimming removed 6 bases at V and 7 bases at J, with 13 bases between. The CDR3 has 14 residues. Germline CDR1 reads MNHEY; CDR2 reads SVGAGI. In DNA form, the CDR3 reads TGTGCCAGCAGGCAGACGGAGGGGAATTCACCCCTCCACTTT. As protein: CASRQTEGNSPLHF.

This clone appeared a few times. This rearrangement joins TRBV5-1 to TRBJ1-2; D remains unclear. The germline CDR1 and CDR2 sequences are SGHRS and YFSETQ. Trimming left V 4 bases short and J 5 bases short, with 9 bases between. This CDR3 spans 12 amino acids. The CDR3 region is CASSPVGYGYTF. CDR3 DNA: TGCGCCAGCAGCCCCGTGGGATATGGCTACACCTTC.

Points on this clone: At one end the junction does not follow the germline gene, possibly because of a read error. V usage is TRBV19 and J usage is TRBJ1-1; D possibly corresponds to TRBD1 (6 bases). Germline V CDR1 and CDR2: LNHDA, SQIVND (reference sequence). This CDR3 is 13 amino acids long. CDR3 in amino acids: CASRLGANAEAFF. The CDR3 region has the DNA TGTGCCAGTAGACTGGGGGCGAACGCTGAAGCTTTCTTT.

CDR3 DNA: TGTGCCAGCAGTTACTCCTGGGCCAGAAGCACAGATACGCAGTATTTT. As protein: CASSYSWARSTDTQYF. The chain couples TRBV6-5 to TRBJ2-3, with D hard to call. Per the germline V gene, CDR1 is MNHEY and CDR2 is SVGAGI. Deletions cut 0 bases from V and 0 bases from J, with 10 bases between. The CDR3 is 16 residues long.

The chain has TRBV30 and TRBJ1-2; no clear D gene. Germline V gene sequence: CDR1 GTSNPN, CDR2 SVGIG (reference sequence). The CDR3 totals 16 residues. V was trimmed by 0 bases and J by 4 bases, leaving 18 bases between them. For the CDR3, the DNA is TGTGCCTGGAGTGTACATTTGACGGAGCTCGGCTATGGCTACACCTTC. It codes for CAWSVHLTELGYGYTF.

The chain combines TRBV6-6 with TRBJ1-2; D perhaps matches TRBD1 (6 bases). The germline V gene has CDR1 MNHNY and CDR2 SVGAGI (reference sequence). This CDR3 is 11 amino acids long. V lost 6 bases to trimming and J lost 7 bases, with 9 bases between them. CDR3 sequence reads: CASREGGGYTF. The CDR3 region has the DNA TGTGCCAGCAGAGAAGGGGGTGGCTACACCTTC.

This clone was recorded a few times. The V gene is TRBV19, the J gene TRBJ1-5, with a tentative D call TRBD1 (5 bases). Germline assignment: CDR1 LNHDA and CDR2 SQIVND (reference sequence). The CDR3 sequence is 14 residues long. The V and J ends lost 7 bases and 1 base respectively, with 11 bases between them. The CDR3 nucleotides are TGTGCCAGTACTGGGGGTTTGAGCAATCAGCCCCAGCATTTT. Protein product: CASTGGLSNQPQHF.

The chain carries TRBV7-9 and TRBJ1-5; unclear D gene. The CDR3 is 14 residues long. Per germline, CDR1 SEHNR and CDR2 FQNEAQ (reference sequence). Trimming left V 0 bases short and J 5 bases short, with 8 bases between. CDR3 sequence (DNA): TGTGCCAGCAGCTTAGCCACGGACTATCAGCCCCAGCATTTT. Encoded protein: CASSLATDYQPQHF.

This sequence joins TRBV7-2 and TRBJ2-2; 9 bases align to TRBD1. Per the germline V gene, CDR1 is SGHTA and CDR2 is FQGNSA. The V and J ends lost 3 bases and 7 bases, in that order; junction bases with no gene match: 6. There are 15 residues in the CDR3. Written as DNA, the CDR3 is TGTGCCAGCAGCTTCACAGGGGGCCGGAGCGGGGAGCTGTTTTTT. Amino acid sequence: CASSFTGGRSGELFF. The full variable domain, its missing parts supplied by reference TRBV7-2 and TRBJ2-2, is GAGVSQSPSNKVTEKGKDVELRCDPISGHTALYWYRQSLGQGLEFLIYFQGNSAPDKSGLPSDRFSAERTGGSVSTLTIQRTQQEDSAVYLCASSFTGGRSGELFFGEGSRLTVL.

Note on this clone: The junction does not match germline at one end; this may be a read error. Within the sample, other DNA sequences also encode this same CDR3. This chain connects TRBV5-1 to TRBJ1-1; 11 nucleotides align to TRBD1. The CDR3 is made up of 15 amino acids. From germline, CDR1 is SGHRS and CDR2 YFSETQ. The CDR3 region has the DNA TGCGCCAGCAGCTTGTTTGGGACAGGGGGAACTGAGGCTTTCTTT. This encodes CASSLFGTGGTEAFF. Full variable domain (rest looked up from reference TRBV5-1 and TRBJ1-1): KAGVTQTPRYLIKTRGQQVTLSCSPISGHRSVSWYQQTPGQGLQFLFEYFSETQRNKGNFPGRFSGRQFSNSRSEMNVSTLELGDSALYLCASSLFGTGGTEAFFGQGTRLTVV.

The chain recombines TRBV5-4 with TRBJ2-7, with no clear D. The CDR3 consists of 12 residues. V lost 4 bases and J lost 4, with 9 bases in between. Germline V gene sequence: CDR1 SGHNT, CDR2 YYREEE (reference sequence). CDR3 loop: CASSQWGYEQYF. Here the CDR3 DNA reads TGTGCCAGCAGCCAATGGGGATACGAGCAGTACTTC.

V gene TRBV23-1 combines with J gene TRBJ1-5; D gene uncertain. TRBV23-1 is assigned to the ORF class and has an uncertain function. V was pared by 0 bases and J by 0 bases, with 6 bases between. This CDR3 spans 15 amino acids. CDR3 in DNA: TGCGCCAGCAGTCAATCATGGGATAGCAATCAGCCCCAGCATTTT. This translates into CASSQSWDSNQPQHF.

The chain uses TRBV20-1 and TRBJ2-1; TRBD2 matches at 7 bases. V gave up 6 bases and J gave up 9 bases; unmatched junction bases: 5. There are 11 residues in the CDR3. CDR1 is DFQATT, CDR2 SNEGSKA, per germline (reference sequence). The CDR3 nucleotides read TGCAGTGCGAAGACTAGCACTGAGCAGTTCTTC. Protein: CSAKTSTEQFF.

This clone was observed once. Here the CDR3 DNA reads TGTGCCATCAGTACACAGGGGAACTATGGCTACACCTTC. Translating gives CAISTQGNYGYTF. The chain couples TRBV10-3 to TRBJ1-2; the match to TRBD1 covers 7 bases. Unmatched junction bases numbered 2, after V lost 5 bases and J lost 2 bases. CDR3 size: 13 residues. Germline-derived CDR1 and CDR2 are ENHRY and SYGVKD.

This clone was counted between two and nine times. Other DNA variants within this sample encode the same CDR3. The chain links TRBV11-2 to TRBJ1-2; the D gene is possibly TRBD1 (5 bases). The germline CDR1 and CDR2 sequences are SGHAT and FQNNGV. With 1 base removed from V and 2 bases from J, the gap between germline ends came to 5 bases. CDR3 size: 13 residues. CDR3 protein: CASSLGGNYGYTF. DNA of the CDR3: TGTGCCAGCAGCTTAGGGGGGAACTATGGCTACACCTTC.

This CDR3 is CASEQGAYGYTF. In DNA, the CDR3 is TGTGCCAGTGAACAGGGGGCTTATGGCTACACCTTC. The chain employs TRBV6-6 and TRBJ1-2, with 9 bases that match TRBD1. Trimming cost V 9 bases and J 5 bases; bases outside gene matches: 4. The CDR3 runs 12 residues. Germline V gives CDR1 MNHNY, CDR2 SVGAGI (reference sequence).

The gene calls are TRBV5-8 and TRBJ2-1; TRBD2 matches at 8 bases. This CDR3 has 15 amino acids. Trimming took 0 bases from V and 5 from J; bases not matched to a gene: 4. Germline values: CDR1 SGHTS, CDR2 YDEGEE. The CDR3 DNA follows: TGTGCCAGCAGCTTGGACGGGAGGGCGGACAATGAGCAGTTCTTC. Its translation: CASSLDGRADNEQFF.

The gene calls are TRBV4-1 and TRBJ2-3; TRBD2 might be the D (6 bases). Germline lookup yields CDR1 MGHRA and CDR2 YSYEKL. The V end was cut by 3 bases, the J end by 0 bases, with 19 bases between. The CDR3 loop spans 18 amino acids. CDR3 bases: TGCGCCAGCAGCCACCTCCTCTTAGAGGCGGGGAGCACAGATACGCAGTATTTT. Translated, it gives CASSHLLLEAGSTDTQYF.

J is TRBJ1-2 and V is TRBV19; no reliable D call. The CDR3 spans 12 residues. The germline V gene encodes CDR1 LNHDA and CDR2 SQIVND (reference sequence). Trimming removed 3 bases from V and 7 bases from J, with 9 bases in between. CDR3 DNA: TGTGCCAGTAGTATGGGTAACCTTGGCTACACCTTC. As protein: CASSMGNLGYTF.